A single sample gave rise to the 21 T cell receptor beta chains below, sequenced in a study of blood T cell repertoires in COVID-19. Produced via immunoSEQ multiplex PCR; TCRdb's table is partial and in-frame only. The sample records more than 30,000 clones, approximately 88% being singletons. Material: peripheral blood. The source of these receptors is a woman in her 40s with active or convalescent COVID-19.

The chain carries TRBV7-8 and TRBJ2-7; 7 bases are a match to TRBD1. The trim removed 6 bases at V and 2 bases at J, leaving 7 bases unmatched. Germline-derived CDR1 and CDR2 are SGHVS and FQNEAQ. This CDR3 is 14 amino acids long. The CDR3 bases are TGTGCCAGCAGTGGCTGGGACAGAACCTACGAGCAGTACTTC. Amino acids: CASSGWDRTYEQYF. The variable domain in full, completed from reference TRBV7-8 and TRBJ2-7, reads GAGVSQSPRYKVAKRGQDVALRCDPISGHVSLFWYQQALGQGPEFLTYFQNEAQLDKSGLPSDRFFAERPEGSVSTLKIQRTQQEDSAVYLCASSGWDRTYEQYFGPGTRLTVT.

CDR3 in DNA: TGTGCCAGCAGCGCAGGAGGGGGCATCGGCGAGCAGTACTTC. This codes for CASSAGGGIGEQYF. The genes are TRBV5-4 and TRBJ2-7; the D gene is possibly TRBD1 (7 bases). The CDR3 is 14 residues long. Germline CDR1 reads SGHNT; CDR2 reads YYREEE (reference sequence). V lost 4 bases to trimming and J lost 6 bases, with 17 bases between them.

This rearrangement joins TRBV19 to TRBJ1-5; D not resolved. The CDR3 length is 12 residues. Per germline, CDR1 LNHDA and CDR2 SQIVND (reference sequence). The ends were cut back, 4 bases at V and 6 bases at J, with 7 bases in the middle. The CDR3 loop reads CASSTTPQPQHF. The CDR3 DNA follows: TGTGCCAGTAGTACAACTCCTCAGCCCCAGCATTTT.

The chain has TRBV21-1 and TRBJ2-4; the DNA was not compared with TRBD2, the D call given in the table. TRBV21-1 is marked as a pseudogene. CDR3 size: 19 residues. DNA for the CDR3: TGTGCCAGCAGGTACCAGGGTAGACTGGCCCGGGGGGCCAAAAACATTCAGTACTTC. Protein product: CASRYQGRLARGAKNIQYF.

Concerning this clone itself: Other nucleotide sequences in the sample specify the same CDR3. The rearrangement links TRBV5-4 to TRBJ2-3, with TRBD2 matching over 7 bases. The V gene end was trimmed by 5 bases and the J gene end by 0 bases; junction bases not matched to a gene: 6. Germline V gives CDR1 SGHNT, CDR2 YYREEE (reference sequence). The CDR3 length is 15 residues. CDR3 sequence reads: CASRDQRGSTDTQYF. The CDR3 DNA sequence: TGTGCCAGCAGGGATCAGCGGGGCAGCACAGATACGCAGTATTTT.

The V and J genes are TRBV6-5 and TRBJ2-7, with 8 bases fitting TRBD1. CDR3 length: 14 residues. Germline-derived CDR1 and CDR2 are MNHEY and SVGAGI. J gave up 2 bases and V 2 bases, and 2 bases lay outside the gene matches. CDR3 sequence (DNA): TGTGCCAGCAGTTACGGCAGGGGGCCCTACGAGCAGTACTTC. Translated, it gives CASSYGRGPYEQYF.

The rearrangement uses TRBV4-3 and TRBJ2-7; maybe TRBD2 (6 bases). Germline values: CDR1 LGHNA, CDR2 YSLEER. V lost 0 bases and J lost 7, with 13 bases in between. This CDR3 region has 14 residues. The CDR3 here is CASSQDLRAGEQYF. CDR3 sequence (DNA): TGCGCCAGCAGCCAAGATCTCCGGGCGGGAGAGCAGTACTTC.

V gene TRBV5-4 combines with J gene TRBJ2-7; D is perhaps TRBD1 (5 bases). Germline CDR1 SGHNT, CDR2 YYREEE (reference sequence). V was shortened by 1 base and J by 3 bases, with 8 bases between the two germline ends. The CDR3 loop spans 13 amino acids. CDR3 coding DNA: TGTGCCAGCAGCTTGATGGGGCTCTACGAGCAGTACTTC. Translation: CASSLMGLYEQYF. The complete variable domain, with remaining parts taken from reference TRBV5-4 and TRBJ2-7, reads ETGVTQSPTHLIKTRGQQVTLRCSSQSGHNTVSWYQQALGQGPQFIFQYYREEENGRGNFPPRFSGLQFPNYSSELNVNALELDDSALYLCASSLMGLYEQYFGPGTRLTVT.

J is TRBJ2-3 and V is TRBV10-2, with TRBD2 matching 15 bases. CDR3 length equals 16 residues. The V and J ends lost 10 bases and 0 bases, in that order; junction bases with no gene match: 5. Germline lookup yields CDR1 WSHSY and CDR2 SAAADI. The CDR3, as DNA: TGCGCCACAGGACTAGCGGGAGGGGTTAGCACAGATACGCAGTATTTT. It codes for CATGLAGGVSTDTQYF.

This chain joins TRBV12-5 and TRBJ2-3, with a tentative D call TRBD2 (5 bases). The CDR3 totals 15 residues. The V gene lost 1 base and the J gene lost 2 bases, with 10 bases spanning the gap. Germline-derived CDR1 and CDR2 are LGHNT and FRNRAP. The CDR3 here is CASGLGALATDTQYF. The DNA for the CDR3 is TGTGCTAGTGGTTTGGGTGCGCTAGCCACAGATACGCAGTATTTT.

The genes are TRBV4-2 and TRBJ2-2; D remains unclear. From germline, CDR1 is LGHNA and CDR2 YNFKEQ. The ends were cut back, 0 bases at V and 7 bases at J, with 12 bases in the middle. The CDR3 has 15 amino acids. This CDR3 is CASSQDLASRGELFF. In DNA form, the CDR3 reads TGTGCCAGCAGCCAAGATCTGGCCTCCCGCGGGGAGCTGTTTTTT.

The V and J genes are TRBV6-5 and TRBJ1-3; D is undetermined. Germline V gene sequence: CDR1 MNHEY, CDR2 SVGAGI. V was shortened by 2 bases and J by 2 bases, with 13 bases between the two germline ends. The CDR3 is 16 amino acids. The CDR3 spells CASSYKEAQAGNTIYF. In DNA form, the CDR3 reads TGTGCCAGCAGTTACAAGGAGGCCCAAGCTGGAAACACCATATATTTT.

The chain couples TRBV24-1 to TRBJ2-2; 9 bases agree with TRBD1. CDR1 is KGHDR, CDR2 SFDVKD, per germline. The ends lost 4 bases at V and 5 bases at J; junction bases unmatched: 7. The CDR3 is 16 residues long. CDR3 DNA sequence: TGTGCCACCAGTGACCCCAGGACAGGGGAGACCGGGGAGCTGTTTTTT. Its translation: CATSDPRTGETGELFF.

This rearrangement joins TRBV5-1 to TRBJ1-1; the D gene is possibly TRBD1 (6 bases). V shed 0 bases and J shed 3 bases, with 12 bases lying between them. The CDR3 totals 15 residues. The germline V gene encodes CDR1 SGHRS and CDR2 YFSETQ. The DNA of the CDR3 is TGCGCCAGCAGCTTGGATGGACAGAAATACACTGAAGCTTTCTTT. Translation gives CASSLDGQKYTEAFF.

The rearrangement joins TRBV28 to TRBJ2-3, with unresolved D. Germline values: CDR1 MDHEN, CDR2 SYDVKM. V lost 6 bases and J lost 2, with 21 bases in between. This CDR3 has 17 residues. The CDR3 reads CASSPDAAARYTDTQYF. CDR3 DNA: TGTGCCAGCAGCCCAGATGCGGCGGCCCGATACACAGATACGCAGTATTTT.

The DNA of the CDR3 is TGTGCCAGCAACTCCCGGTCCACCGGGGGGCCCAGCCTCGATGAGCAGTTCTTC. Protein: CASNSRSTGGPSLDEQFF. The chain links TRBV7-8 to TRBJ2-1; a weak D match, TRBD2 (7 bases). The CDR3 has 18 amino acids. Germline CDR1 and CDR2: SGHVS and FQNEAQ. V was clipped by 7 bases and J by 8 bases, with 30 bases between them.

This clone occurred once. The rearrangement joins TRBV11-1 to TRBJ2-1; 7 bases match TRBD1. Germline values: CDR1 SGHAT, CDR2 FQDESV (reference sequence). This CDR3 comprises 14 residues. The trim removed 4 bases at V and 12 bases at J, leaving 12 bases unmatched. The CDR3 region is CASSSGPGQNSQFF. CDR3 bases: TGTGCCAGCAGCTCCGGCCCGGGACAGAACTCGCAGTTCTTC.

This clone has only one observation. The V and J genes are TRBV20-1 and TRBJ2-1; unclear D gene. The germline gives CDR1 DFQATT, CDR2 SNEGSKA (reference sequence). V was clipped by 3 bases and J by 11 bases, with 11 bases between them. The CDR3 contains 11 residues. The CDR3: CSARGFPQQFF. CDR3 sequence (DNA): TGCAGTGCTAGGGGCTTCCCCCAGCAGTTCTTC.

This clone was recorded once. This chain connects TRBV9 to TRBJ1-2, with D possibly being TRBD1 (6 bases). Germline values: CDR1 SGDLS, CDR2 YYNGEE. The V gene lost 1 base and the J gene lost 4 bases, with 14 bases spanning the gap. CDR3 length: 15 residues. DNA of the CDR3: TGTGCCAGCAGCGTACCCCCCGGGACACGCTATGGCTACACCTTC. Protein product: CASSVPPGTRYGYTF.

Comment on this clone: Other nucleotide sequences from this sample produce the same CDR3. The chain couples TRBV4-1 to TRBJ1-2; 8 bases are a match to TRBD1. CDR1 is MGHRA and CDR2 is YSYEKL in the germline V gene. With V trimmed by 3 bases and J by 4 bases, 4 bases remained unmatched. The CDR3 is 14 amino acids. The CDR3, as DNA: TGCGCCAGCAGCCAGGCAGACAGGGGCTATGGCTACACCTTC. It yields the protein CASSQADRGYGYTF.

V usage is TRBV30 and J usage is TRBJ2-4; the D is unclear. The CDR3 consists of 10 residues. The germline gives CDR1 GTSNPN, CDR2 SVGIG (reference sequence). V was cut by 6 bases and J by 5 bases, with 5 bases left in between. CDR3 amino acids: CACTENIQYF. In DNA form, the CDR3 reads TGTGCCTGCACAGAAAACATTCAGTACTTC.